The 9 T cell receptor beta chains listed next were all sequenced from one sample in a study of shared clonotypes between healthy human individuals. Clones were read by immunoSEQ multiplex PCR, and TCRdb kept only the in-frame ones, dropping some. The top ten clones hold roughly 0.82% of a sample with some 1.1 million clones, about 80% of them seen once. Specimen: memory CD4+ T cells from PBMCs. Subset: CD45RA-negative fraction. The receptors originated from a man younger than 30 in good health. Some clones in this sample may be carry-over from other donors' samples.

The rearrangement joins TRBV4-3 to TRBJ2-1; D gene ambiguous. CDR3 length: 12 residues. Between the trimmed V and J ends, which lost 2 bases and 12 bases, there was a span of 11 bases. The V gene's germline CDR1 is LGHNA and CDR2 YSLEER. CDR3 sequence: CASSQSGQAQFF. As DNA, the CDR3 is TGCGCCAGCAGCCAATCTGGCCAGGCGCAGTTCTTC.

This clone has more than one count but fewer than ten. The rearrangement links TRBV30 to TRBJ1-1, with a tentative D call TRBD1 (6 bases). V gave up 3 bases and J gave up 1 base, with 12 bases separating them. Germline-derived CDR1 and CDR2 are GTSNPN and SVGIG (reference sequence). This CDR3 is built from 14 residues. CDR3 nucleotide sequence: TGTGCCTGGAGACACGGACAGCCGAACACTGAAGCTTTCTTT. Translated, it gives CAWRHGQPNTEAFF.

The CDR3 DNA reads TGCGCCAGCAGCTTGAACAGAGACTACGAGCAGTACTTC. Translated, it gives CASSLNRDYEQYF. The chain employs TRBV5-1 and TRBJ2-7, with no clear D. The germline CDR1 and CDR2 sequences are SGHRS and YFSETQ. The CDR3 is 13 amino acids. V gave up 1 base and J gave up 3 bases, with 8 bases separating them.

This chain joins TRBV7-9 and TRBJ2-3; D possibly corresponds to TRBD2 (6 bases). Germline CDR1 SEHNR, CDR2 FQNEAQ (reference sequence). This CDR3 spans 17 amino acids. V dropped 5 bases and J dropped 2 bases, with 20 bases sitting between them. CDR3 bases: TGTGCCAGCAGCCCTAGCGACTGGCGGGTTTACACAGATACGCAGTATTTT. Amino acid sequence: CASSPSDWRVYTDTQYF.

The chain has TRBV5-4 and TRBJ2-7; 8 positions match TRBD2. This CDR3 spans 14 amino acids. The germline V gene has CDR1 SGHNT and CDR2 YYREEE (reference sequence). Losses at the gene ends were 4 bases for V and 5 bases for J; bases not matched to a gene: 8. The CDR3, as DNA: TGTGCCAGCAGCGACCTAGCGGGCCAGAACGAGCAGTACTTC. This encodes CASSDLAGQNEQYF.

The gene calls are TRBV9 and TRBJ1-3; D not certain. Trimming left V 0 bases short and J 1 base short, with 11 bases between. The CDR3 extends over 16 amino acids. Germline-derived CDR1 and CDR2 are SGDLS and YYNGEE. CDR3 DNA sequence: TGTGCCAGCAGCGTAGCTGGGGTGGGGTCTGGAAACACCATATATTTT. Its protein is CASSVAGVGSGNTIYF. Full variable domain (outside the CDR3, taken from reference TRBV9 and TRBJ1-3): DSGVTQTPKHLITATGQRVTLRCSPRSGDLSVYWYQQSLDQGLQFLIQYYNGEERAKGNILERFSAQQFPDLHSELNLSSLELGDSALYFCASSVAGVGSGNTIYFGEGSWLTVV.

The gene calls are TRBV14 and TRBJ1-3; 11 bases align to TRBD1. This CDR3 spans 18 amino acids. Trimming at V came to 4 bases and at J to 0 bases, leaving 8 bases not matched to a gene. Germline V gene lookup returns CDR1 SGHDN and CDR2 FVKESK. CDR3 residues: CASSPRDRGKSSGNTIYF. The CDR3 region has the DNA TGTGCCAGCAGCCCAAGGGACAGGGGGAAGAGCTCTGGAAACACCATATATTTT. The full variable domain, in which reference TRBV14 and TRBJ1-3 provide the parts outside the CDR3, is EAGVTQFPSHSVIEKGQTVTLRCDPISGHDNLYWYRRVMGKEIKFLLHFVKESKQDESGMPNNRFLAERTGGTYSTLKVQPAELEDSGVYFCASSPRDRGKSSGNTIYFGEGSWLTVV.

In its sample, this clone was seen many times. The chain couples TRBV28 to TRBJ1-2; D perhaps matches TRBD1 (5 bases). CDR1 and CDR2 (germline): MDHEN, SYDVKM. V dropped 8 bases and J dropped 6 bases, with 22 bases sitting between them. The CDR3 spans 15 residues. The CDR3 is CASSRGFRGRDGYTF. CDR3 sequence (DNA): TGTGCCAGCTCCCGGGGCTTCCGGGGACGGGATGGCTACACCTTC.

The chain has TRBV5-1 and TRBJ2-1; 12 positions agree with TRBD2. CDR1 SGHRS and CDR2 YFSETQ come from the germline V gene. The V gene end was trimmed by 4 bases and the J gene end by 4 bases; junction bases not matched to a gene: 6. The CDR3 spans 16 residues. The CDR3 DNA reads as TGCGCCAGCAGCGCTCGGACTAGCGGGAATTACAATGAGCAGTTCTTC. Protein: CASSARTSGNYNEQFF. Combining the CDR3 with reference TRBV5-1 and TRBJ2-1 gives the whole variable domain KAGVTQTPRYLIKTRGQQVTLSCSPISGHRSVSWYQQTPGQGLQFLFEYFSETQRNKGNFPGRFSGRQFSNSRSEMNVSTLELGDSALYLCASSARTSGNYNEQFFGPGTRLTVL.